The T cell receptor beta chain described here comes from a study of memory CD4+ T cells and cytomegalovirus serostatus. This CDR3 contains 14 residues. The J segment lost 0 bases and the V segment lost 4 bases, leaving 3 bases of the junction unmatched. Germline CDR1 is KGHSY and CDR2 is FQNENV. The sort gate was single viable CD3+CD4+CD8-CD45RO+ cells for memory CD4+ T cells. Clones were read by immunoSEQ multiplex PCR, and TCRdb kept only the in-frame ones, dropping some. The data show approximately 50,000 clones, about 80% seen once. Sequences were obtained from memory CD4+ T cells from blood. The J gene is TRBJ2-7, the V gene TRBV16, with 7 bases matching TRBD2. This clonotype was sampled from an adult in good health and CMV-seropositive. CDR3 sequence: CASSPLADSYEQYF. CDR3 DNA: TGTGCCAGCAGCCCGCTAGCGGACTCCTACGAGCAGTACTTC.